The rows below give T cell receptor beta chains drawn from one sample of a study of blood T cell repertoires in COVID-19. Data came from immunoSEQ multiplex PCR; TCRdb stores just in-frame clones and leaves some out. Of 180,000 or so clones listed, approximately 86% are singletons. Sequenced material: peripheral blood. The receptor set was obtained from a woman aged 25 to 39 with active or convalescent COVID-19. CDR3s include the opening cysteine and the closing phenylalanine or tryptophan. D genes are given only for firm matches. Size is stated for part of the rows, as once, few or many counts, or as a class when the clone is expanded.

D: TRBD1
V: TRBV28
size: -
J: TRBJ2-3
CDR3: CASRAGTGSTDTQYF
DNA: TGTGCCAGCAGGGCCGGGACAGGGAGCACAGATACGCAGTATTTT

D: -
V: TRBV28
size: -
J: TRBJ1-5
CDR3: CASRSGNQPQHF
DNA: TGTGCCAGCAGGTCAGGGAATCAGCCCCAGCATTTT

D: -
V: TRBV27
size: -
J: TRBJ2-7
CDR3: CASSLGQSSYEQYF
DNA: TGTGCCAGCAGTTTAGGGCAAAGCTCCTACGAGCAGTACTTC

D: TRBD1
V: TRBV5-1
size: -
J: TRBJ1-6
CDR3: CASSLAGKDRGLMNSPLHF
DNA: TGCGCCAGCAGCTTGGCCGGGAAGGACAGGGGGCTTATGAATTCACCCCTCCACTTT

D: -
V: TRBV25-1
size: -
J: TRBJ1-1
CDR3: CASSDGENTEAFF
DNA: TGTGCCAGCAGTGACGGGGAGAACACTGAAGCTTTCTTT

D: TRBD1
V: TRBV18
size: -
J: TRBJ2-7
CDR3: CASSPGQGPSYEQYF
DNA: TGTGCCAGCTCCCCAGGACAGGGGCCCTCCTACGAGCAGTACTTC

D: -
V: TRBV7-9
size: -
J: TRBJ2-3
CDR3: CASSLGRAMDTQYF
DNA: TGTGCCAGCAGCTTAGGTCGCGCAATGGATACGCAGTATTTT

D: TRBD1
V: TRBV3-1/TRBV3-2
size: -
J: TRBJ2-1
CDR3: CASSQGDSPYNEQFF
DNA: TGTGCCAGCAGCCAAGGGGACAGCCCCTACAATGAGCAGTTCTTC

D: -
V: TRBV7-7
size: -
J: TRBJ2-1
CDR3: CASSLVYGSDNEQFF
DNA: TGTGCTAGCAGCTTAGTCTACGGGAGCGACAATGAGCAGTTCTTC

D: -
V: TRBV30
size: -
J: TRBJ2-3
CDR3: CAWSTEGRPDTQYF
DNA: TGTGCCTGGAGTACAGAGGGCAGACCCGATACGCAGTATTTT

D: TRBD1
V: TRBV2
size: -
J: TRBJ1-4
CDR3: CASRIRDRFNEKLFF
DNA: TGTGCCAGCAGAATCCGGGACAGATTTAATGAAAAACTGTTTTTT

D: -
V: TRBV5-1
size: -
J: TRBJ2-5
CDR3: CASTRDTLQETQYF
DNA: TGCGCCAGCACCCGGGACACTCTCCAAGAGACCCAGTACTTC

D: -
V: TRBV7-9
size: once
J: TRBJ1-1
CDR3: CASSLLGGVTEAFF
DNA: TGTGCCAGCAGCTTACTAGGAGGGGTCACTGAAGCTTTCTTT

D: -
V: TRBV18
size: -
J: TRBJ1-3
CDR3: CASSQTGPGEGNTIYF
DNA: TGTGCCAGCTCCCAGACCGGACCGGGAGAGGGAAACACCATATATTTT

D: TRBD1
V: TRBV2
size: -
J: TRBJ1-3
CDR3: CASRSDRAGNTIYF
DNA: TGTGCCAGCAGATCGGACAGGGCTGGAAACACCATATATTTT

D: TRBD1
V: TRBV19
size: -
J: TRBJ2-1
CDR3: CASSTGGYNEQFF
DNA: TGTGCCAGTAGCACAGGGGGGTACAATGAGCAGTTCTTC

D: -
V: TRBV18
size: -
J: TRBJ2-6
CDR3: CASSPVRQAGANVLTF
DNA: TGTGCCAGCTCACCCGTTCGACAGGCTGGGGCCAACGTCCTGACTTTC

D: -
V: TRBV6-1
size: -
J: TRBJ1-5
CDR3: CASSEGVGGDQPQHF
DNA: TGTGCCAGCAGTGAGGGAGTCGGGGGGGATCAGCCCCAGCATTTT

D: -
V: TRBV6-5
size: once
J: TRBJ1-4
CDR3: CASSYGGSREKLFF
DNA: TGTGCCAGCAGTTACGGGGGGAGCAGGGAAAAACTGTTTTTT

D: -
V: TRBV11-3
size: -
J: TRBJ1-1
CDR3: CASSWTRMNTEAFF
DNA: TGTGCCAGCAGCTGGACACGCATGAACACTGAAGCTTTCTTT

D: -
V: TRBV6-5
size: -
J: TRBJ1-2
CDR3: CASSSTGPYGYTF
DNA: TGTGCCAGCAGTTCCACAGGTCCCTATGGCTACACCTTC